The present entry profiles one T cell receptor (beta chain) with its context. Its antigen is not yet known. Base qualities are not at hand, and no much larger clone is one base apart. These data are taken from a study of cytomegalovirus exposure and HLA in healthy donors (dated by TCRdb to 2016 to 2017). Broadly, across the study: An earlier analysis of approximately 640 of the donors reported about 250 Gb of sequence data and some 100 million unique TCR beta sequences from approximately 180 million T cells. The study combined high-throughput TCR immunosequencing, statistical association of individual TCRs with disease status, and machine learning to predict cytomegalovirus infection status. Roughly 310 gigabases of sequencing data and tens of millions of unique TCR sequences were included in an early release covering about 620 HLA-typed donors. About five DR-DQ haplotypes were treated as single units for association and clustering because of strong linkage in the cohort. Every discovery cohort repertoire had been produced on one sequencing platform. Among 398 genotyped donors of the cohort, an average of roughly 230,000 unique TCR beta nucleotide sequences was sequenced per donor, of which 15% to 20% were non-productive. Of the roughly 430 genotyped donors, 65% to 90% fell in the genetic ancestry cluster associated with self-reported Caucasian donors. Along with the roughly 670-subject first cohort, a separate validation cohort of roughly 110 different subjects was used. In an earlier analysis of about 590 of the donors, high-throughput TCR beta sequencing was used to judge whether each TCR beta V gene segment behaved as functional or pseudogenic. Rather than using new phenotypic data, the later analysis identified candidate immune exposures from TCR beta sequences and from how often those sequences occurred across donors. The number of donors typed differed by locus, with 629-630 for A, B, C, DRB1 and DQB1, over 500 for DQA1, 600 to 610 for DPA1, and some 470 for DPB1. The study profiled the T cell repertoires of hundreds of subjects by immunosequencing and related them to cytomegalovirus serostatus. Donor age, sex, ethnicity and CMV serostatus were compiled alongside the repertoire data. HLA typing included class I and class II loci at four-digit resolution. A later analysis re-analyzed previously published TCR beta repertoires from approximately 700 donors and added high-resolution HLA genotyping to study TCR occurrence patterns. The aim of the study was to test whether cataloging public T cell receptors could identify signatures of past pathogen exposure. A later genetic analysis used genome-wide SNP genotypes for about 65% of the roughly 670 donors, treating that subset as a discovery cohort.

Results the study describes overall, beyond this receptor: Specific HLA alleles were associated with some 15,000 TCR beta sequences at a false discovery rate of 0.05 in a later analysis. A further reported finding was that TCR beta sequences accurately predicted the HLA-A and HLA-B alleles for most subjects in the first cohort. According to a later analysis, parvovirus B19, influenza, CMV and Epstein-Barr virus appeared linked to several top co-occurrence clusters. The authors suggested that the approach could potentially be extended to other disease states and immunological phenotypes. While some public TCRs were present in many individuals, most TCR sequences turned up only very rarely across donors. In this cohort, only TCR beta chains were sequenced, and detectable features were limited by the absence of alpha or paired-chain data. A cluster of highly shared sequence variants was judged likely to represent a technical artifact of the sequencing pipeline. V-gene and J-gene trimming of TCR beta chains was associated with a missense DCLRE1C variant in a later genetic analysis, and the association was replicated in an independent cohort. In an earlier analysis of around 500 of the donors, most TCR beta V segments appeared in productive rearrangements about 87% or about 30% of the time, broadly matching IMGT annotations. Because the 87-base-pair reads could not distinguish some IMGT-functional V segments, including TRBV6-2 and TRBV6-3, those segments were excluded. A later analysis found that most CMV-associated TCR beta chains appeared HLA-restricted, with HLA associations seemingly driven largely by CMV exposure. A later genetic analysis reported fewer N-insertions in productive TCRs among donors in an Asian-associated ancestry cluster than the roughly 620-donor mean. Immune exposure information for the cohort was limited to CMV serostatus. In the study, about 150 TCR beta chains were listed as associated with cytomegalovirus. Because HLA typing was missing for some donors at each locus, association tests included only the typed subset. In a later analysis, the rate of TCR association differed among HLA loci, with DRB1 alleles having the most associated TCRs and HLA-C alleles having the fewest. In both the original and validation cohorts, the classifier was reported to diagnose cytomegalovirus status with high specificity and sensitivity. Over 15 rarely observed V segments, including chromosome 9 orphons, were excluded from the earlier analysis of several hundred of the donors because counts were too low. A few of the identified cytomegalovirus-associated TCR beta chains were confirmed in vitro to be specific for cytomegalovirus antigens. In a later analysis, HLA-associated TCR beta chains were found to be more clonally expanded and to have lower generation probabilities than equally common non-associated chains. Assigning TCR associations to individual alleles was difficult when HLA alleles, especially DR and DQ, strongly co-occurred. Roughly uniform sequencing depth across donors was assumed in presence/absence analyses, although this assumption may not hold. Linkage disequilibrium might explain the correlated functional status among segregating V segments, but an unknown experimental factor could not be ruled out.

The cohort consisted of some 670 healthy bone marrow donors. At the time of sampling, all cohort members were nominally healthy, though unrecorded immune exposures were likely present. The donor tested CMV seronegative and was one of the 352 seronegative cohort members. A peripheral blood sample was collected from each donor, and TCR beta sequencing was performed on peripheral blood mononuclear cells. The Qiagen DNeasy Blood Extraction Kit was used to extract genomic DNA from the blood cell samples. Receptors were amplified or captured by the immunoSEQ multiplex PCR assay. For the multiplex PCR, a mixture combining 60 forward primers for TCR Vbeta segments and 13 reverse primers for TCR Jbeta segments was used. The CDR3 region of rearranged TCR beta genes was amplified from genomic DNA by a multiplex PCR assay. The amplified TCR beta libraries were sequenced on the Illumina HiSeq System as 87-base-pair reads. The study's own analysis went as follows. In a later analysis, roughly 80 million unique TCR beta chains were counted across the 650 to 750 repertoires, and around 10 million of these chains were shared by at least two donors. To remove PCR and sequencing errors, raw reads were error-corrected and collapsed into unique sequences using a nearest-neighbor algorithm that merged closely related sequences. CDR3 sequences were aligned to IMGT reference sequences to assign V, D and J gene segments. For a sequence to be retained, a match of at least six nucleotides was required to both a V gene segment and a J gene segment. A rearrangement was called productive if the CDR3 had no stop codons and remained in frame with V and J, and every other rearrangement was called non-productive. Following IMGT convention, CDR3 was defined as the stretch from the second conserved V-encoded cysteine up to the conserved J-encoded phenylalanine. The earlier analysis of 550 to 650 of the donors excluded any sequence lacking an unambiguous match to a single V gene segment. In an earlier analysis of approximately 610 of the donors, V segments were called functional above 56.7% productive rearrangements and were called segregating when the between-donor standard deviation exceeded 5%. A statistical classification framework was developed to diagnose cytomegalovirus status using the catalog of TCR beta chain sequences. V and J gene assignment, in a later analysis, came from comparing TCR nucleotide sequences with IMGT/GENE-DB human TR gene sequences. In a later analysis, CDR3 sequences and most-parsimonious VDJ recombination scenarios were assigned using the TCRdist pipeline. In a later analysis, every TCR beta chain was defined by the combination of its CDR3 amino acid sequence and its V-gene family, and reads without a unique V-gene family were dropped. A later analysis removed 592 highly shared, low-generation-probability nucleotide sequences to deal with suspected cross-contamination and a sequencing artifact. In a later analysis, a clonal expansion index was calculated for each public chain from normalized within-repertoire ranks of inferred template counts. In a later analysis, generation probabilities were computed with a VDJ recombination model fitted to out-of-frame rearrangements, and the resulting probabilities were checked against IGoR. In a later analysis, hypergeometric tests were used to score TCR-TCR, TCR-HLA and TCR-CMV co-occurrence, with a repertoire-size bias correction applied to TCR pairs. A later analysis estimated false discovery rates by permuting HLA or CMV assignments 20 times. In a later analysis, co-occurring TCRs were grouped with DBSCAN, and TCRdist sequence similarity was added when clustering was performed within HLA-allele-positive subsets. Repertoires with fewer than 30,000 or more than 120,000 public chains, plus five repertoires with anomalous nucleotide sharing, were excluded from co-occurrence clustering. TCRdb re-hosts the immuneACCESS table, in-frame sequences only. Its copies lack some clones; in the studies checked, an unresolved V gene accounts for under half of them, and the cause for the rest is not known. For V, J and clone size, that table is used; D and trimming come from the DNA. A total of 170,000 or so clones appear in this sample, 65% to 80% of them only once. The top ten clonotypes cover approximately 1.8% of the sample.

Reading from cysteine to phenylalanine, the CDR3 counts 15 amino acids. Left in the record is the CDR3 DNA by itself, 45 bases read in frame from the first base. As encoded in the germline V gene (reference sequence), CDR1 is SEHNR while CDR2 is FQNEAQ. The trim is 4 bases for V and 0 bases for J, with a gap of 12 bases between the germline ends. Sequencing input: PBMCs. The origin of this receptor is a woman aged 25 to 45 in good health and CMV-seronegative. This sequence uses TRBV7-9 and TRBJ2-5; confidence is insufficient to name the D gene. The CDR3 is CASSSVAPYQETQYF. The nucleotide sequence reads TGTGCCAGCAGCTCCGTGGCTCCGTACCAAGAGACCCAGTACTTC.